This TCR beta chain was recorded in a study of blood T cell repertoires in COVID-19. About the research overall: Samples taken during acute and convalescent COVID-19 were collected in the United States, Italy and Spain.

Study processing details: Reference gene primer amplification yielded estimated nucleated cell counts. The assay was immunoSEQ multiplex PCR, and TCRdb's table has in-frame clones only and misses some. For V, J and clone size, that table is used; D and trimming come from the DNA. The data show under 300,000 clones, about 88% seen once. Enrolled during active infection, Seattle patients were then followed longitudinally. The CDR3 has 16 residues. The V gene end was trimmed by 3 bases and the J gene end by 2 bases; junction bases not matched to a gene: 6. Germline CDR1 reads SGHRS; CDR2 reads YFSETQ. This chain links TRBV5-1 with TRBJ2-2; 8 positions match TRBD2. This clonotype was sampled from a woman aged 65 to 85 with COVID-19, enrolled during active disease. The sequencing input was peripheral blood. The chain's CDR3 is CASSSGLAPNTGELFF. CDR3 sequence (DNA): TGCGCCAGCAGCTCCGGACTAGCCCCCAACACCGGGGAGCTGTTTTTT.